Sequencing of this TCR beta chain was carried out in a study of shared clonotypes between healthy human individuals. Study-wide background: Two women and three men aged 18 to 49 served as donors.

Comment on this clone: The antigen remains unidentified.

Study-level results: A handful of donors shared 5% to 5.5% of their naive CD4 clonotypes.

Repertoires were generated with immunoSEQ multiplex PCR, while TCRdb's copy carries only in-frame clones and drops some. The sample shows roughly 660,000 clones, 90% of them seen only once. Trimming stripped 3 bases from V and 4 bases from J, with 19 bases between. This CDR3 is 16 amino acids long. Germline CDR1 is MNHNS and CDR2 is SASEGT. Combining CD45RO+ cells with CCR7-negative CD45RA+ TemRA cells gave CD8 memory. The chain carries TRBV6-1 and TRBJ2-7; a weak D match, TRBD1 (6 bases). Sequencing was done on a sample of memory CD8+ T cells from PBMCs. Subset: CD45RO+ cells pooled with CCR7-negative TemRA cells. The sequence derives from a man aged 18-30 years in good health. Some clones in this sample may be carry-over from other donors' samples. Written as DNA, the CDR3 is TGTGCCAGCAGTGACTTGACAGGTTATCATTTTTACGAGCAGTACTTC. Protein product: CASSDLTGYHFYEQYF.